This passage covers 16 T cell receptor beta chains from one sample sequenced in a study of cytomegalovirus exposure and HLA in healthy donors. The PCR ran on 60 Vbeta and 13 Jbeta primers. Sequenced by immunoSEQ multiplex PCR; TCRdb stores in-frame clones only, minus some. The data show approximately 93,000 clones, with around three fifths seen just once and 5.9% held by the top ten. The specimen was PBMCs. The receptors derive from a boy aged 5-17 years in good health and CMV-seropositive.

The chain combines TRBV6-5 with TRBJ1-1, with 7 bases matching TRBD1. J lost 5 bases, V lost 6 bases, and 6 bases had no gene match. CDR3 length: 13 residues. CDR1 MNHEY and CDR2 SVGAGI come from the germline V gene. In DNA form, the CDR3 reads TGTGCCAGCAGAAGACAGGGCTGGACTGAAGCTTTCTTT. Protein product: CASRRQGWTEAFF.

The V gene is TRBV6-5, the J gene TRBJ2-3, with TRBD2 matching over 7 bases. There are 15 residues in the CDR3. Germline CDR1 is MNHEY and CDR2 is SVGAGI. The V gene end was trimmed by 2 bases and the J gene end by 2 bases; junction bases not matched to a gene: 4. CDR3 residues: CASSYKRGSTDTQYF. CDR3 DNA sequence: TGTGCCAGCAGTTACAAGCGGGGCTCCACAGATACGCAGTATTTT.

The chain recombines TRBV10-3 with TRBJ1-4, with TRBD1 matching 8 bases. V gave up 2 bases and J gave up 8 bases; unmatched junction bases: 4. This CDR3 is built from 14 residues. Germline V gene sequence: CDR1 ENHRY, CDR2 SYGVKD. CDR3 coding DNA: TGTGCCATCAGTGAGAGGCAGGGGGCAGAAAAACTGTTTTTT. Encoded protein: CAISERQGAEKLFF.

In its sample, this clone was seen a few times. This chain links TRBV30 with TRBJ2-1, with 8 bases aligning to TRBD1. Germline V gene data show CDR1 as GTSNPN and CDR2 as SVGIG (reference sequence). Germline trimming cut 4 bases from V and 2 bases from J; bases unmatched to any gene: 7. The CDR3 spans 15 residues. The DNA of the CDR3 is TGTGCCTGGAATACCGGGACAGGTGCCTACAATGAGCAGTTCTTC. Amino acids: CAWNTGTGAYNEQFF.

This clone came up a few times. The chain uses TRBV11-2 and TRBJ1-4; 9 bases agree with TRBD1. The CDR3 is 15 residues long. With 4 bases clipped from V and 8 bases from J, the junction kept 8 bases outside the gene matches. The germline gives CDR1 SGHAT, CDR2 FQNNGV. The CDR3 DNA sequence: TGTGCCAGCAGCTCTAACAGGGGGCTGAGGGAAAAACTGTTTTTT. Translating it yields CASSSNRGLREKLFF.

Only a few counts were recorded for this clone. V gene TRBV7-2 combines with J gene TRBJ1-3; D is unresolved. CDR1 and CDR2 (germline): SGHTA, FQGNSA. This CDR3 region has 13 residues. V was shortened by 2 bases and J by 4 bases, with 6 bases between the two germline ends. The CDR3 region has the DNA TGTGCCAGCAGCTTACGACAAGGAAACACCATATATTTT. Its translation: CASSLRQGNTIYF.

This clone has only one observation. The chain recombines TRBV7-2 with TRBJ1-1; 7 nucleotides line up with TRBD1. The CDR3 consists of 13 residues. The J segment lost 1 base and the V segment lost 6 bases, leaving 2 bases of the junction unmatched. Germline lookup yields CDR1 SGHTA and CDR2 FQGNSA. Here the CDR3 reads CASRRDRNTEAFF. DNA for the CDR3: TGTGCCAGCAGAAGGGACAGGAACACTGAAGCTTTCTTT.

DNA for the CDR3: TGCAGCGTTGTCGGGGAATACGAGCAGTACTTC. Residues: CSVVGEYEQYF. The genes are TRBV29-1 and TRBJ2-7; TRBD2 might be the D (5 bases). V gave up 4 bases and J gave up 4 bases, with 8 bases separating them. Germline V gene lookup returns CDR1 SQVTM and CDR2 ANQGSEA. The CDR3 runs 11 residues.

The gene calls are TRBV7-2 and TRBJ2-3; TRBD2 agrees at 8 bases. V lost 6 bases and J lost 8; bases outside the gene matches: 10. Germline V lookup: CDR1 SGHTA, CDR2 FQGNSA. CDR3 length: 14 residues. The CDR3 sequence: CASSASGWQATQYF. CDR3 sequence (DNA): TGTGCCAGCAGTGCTAGCGGGTGGCAGGCTACGCAGTATTTT.

V gene TRBV7-9 combines with J gene TRBJ1-2, with 9 bases that match TRBD1. CDR3 size: 15 residues. J lost 4 bases, V lost 5 bases, and 8 bases had no gene match. Germline-derived CDR1 and CDR2 are SEHNR and FQNEAQ (reference sequence). CDR3 coding DNA: TGTGCCAGCAGCCCACGACAGGGGGTAATCTATGGCTACACCTTC. Translated, it gives CASSPRQGVIYGYTF.

This chain connects TRBV15 to TRBJ1-1, with D hard to call. V lost 4 bases and J 5 bases, leaving 8 bases between the germline ends. CDR1 is LNHNV, CDR2 YYDKDF, per germline (reference sequence). This CDR3 comprises 12 residues. The CDR3 coding sequence is TGTGCCACCAGCATAGGAGGGACTGAAGCTTTCTTT. Its translation is CATSIGGTEAFF. The entire variable domain, with the rest obtained from reference TRBV15 and TRBJ1-1, is as follows: DAMVIQNPRYQVTQFGKPVTLSCSQTLNHNVMYWYQQKSSQAPKLLFHYYDKDFNNEADTPDNFQSRRPNTSFCFLDIRSPGLGDTAMYLCATSIGGTEAFFGQGTRLTVV.

V usage is TRBV27 and J usage is TRBJ1-1; TRBD1 agrees at 7 bases. Trimming cost V 2 bases and J 4 bases; bases outside gene matches: 4. This CDR3 is 14 amino acids long. Germline V gene lookup returns CDR1 MNHEY and CDR2 SMNVEV (reference sequence). CDR3 coding DNA: TGTGCCAGCAGTTTAAGGGGGCAGGGCACTGAAGCTTTCTTT. This sequence encodes CASSLRGQGTEAFF.

This clone has more than one count but fewer than ten. The V gene is TRBV18, the J gene TRBJ2-5, with D possibly being TRBD1 (6 bases). Per the germline V gene, CDR1 is KGHSH and CDR2 is LQKENI. CDR3 length: 15 residues. V lost 6 bases and J 4 bases, leaving 18 bases between the germline ends. The CDR3 DNA is TGTGCCAGCTCGCTTTTGATGGCCAGGGGAGAGACCCAGTACTTC. Encoded protein: CASSLLMARGETQYF.

Only a few counts were recorded for this clone. The V call is TRBV12-5, the J call TRBJ2-1, with 12 bases lining up with TRBD2. The CDR3 extends over 18 amino acids. V dropped 7 bases and J dropped 2; count of bases not matched to a gene: 12. The germline CDR1 and CDR2 sequences are LGHNT and FRNRAP. As DNA, the CDR3 is TGTGCTAGTGTCGAGCTAGCGGGGGGGCAGGGACCCTACAATGAGCAGTTCTTC. It codes for CASVELAGGQGPYNEQFF.

This clone was picked up a small number of times. CDR3 loop: CASSSDRQANYGYTF. For the CDR3, the DNA is TGTGCCAGCAGCTCCGACAGGCAAGCTAACTATGGCTACACCTTC. The chain uses TRBV7-2 and TRBJ1-2; D might be TRBD1 (6 bases). CDR3 length: 15 amino acids. Trimming stripped 4 bases from V and 0 bases from J, with 12 bases between. Germline CDR1 is SGHTA and CDR2 is FQGNSA.

V gene TRBV5-6 combines with J gene TRBJ2-3; 8 nucleotides align to TRBD1. Germline CDR1 SGHDT, CDR2 YYEEEE. The CDR3 length is 14 residues. The junction had 7 bases not matched to a gene; V was cut back by 4 bases and J by 6 bases. The CDR3 coding sequence is TGTGCCAGCAGCCAAGGGACAGGAACCGATACGCAGTATTTT. It translates to CASSQGTGTDTQYF.